A selection of T cell receptor beta chains follows, all from one sample in a study of T-cell memory formation after mild COVID-19. TCRdb recomputed calls from the 5' RACE reads with MiXCR, one row per CDR3 protein. This sample has around 390,000 distinct CDR3 sequences, with around a sixth found just once. What was sequenced was PBMCs or a T cell subset sorted from them (not recorded which). Source of these receptors: a young man who had mild COVID-19 (a few samples of this study predate the infection). Cell type and time point are not known. Both conserved end residues are part of each CDR3. The D gene is left open where the match is weak. Not all rows give a size; the values are once, few, many and, for expanded clones, a class.

clone_size: NA
d_call: TRBD2
v_call: TRBV20-1
j_call: TRBJ2-1
cdr3_nt: TGCAGTGCTTCAAGCGGGAACTCCTACAATGAGCAGTTCTTC
cdr3_aa: CSASSGNSYNEQFF

clone_size: many
d_call: NA
v_call: TRBV3-1
j_call: TRBJ1-2
cdr3_nt: TGTGCCAGCAGCCAAGGGGAGGCAGTAGACTATGGCTACACCTTC
cdr3_aa: CASSQGEAVDYGYTF

clone_size: few
d_call: NA
v_call: TRBV12-3/TRBV12-4
j_call: TRBJ2-6
cdr3_nt: TGTGCCAGCAGTTTAAGTATCTCTGGGGCCAACGTCCTGACTTTC
cdr3_aa: CASSLSISGANVLTF

clone_size: NA
d_call: NA
v_call: TRBV4-1
j_call: TRBJ1-4
cdr3_nt: TGCGCCAGCAGCCAAGAGGGGAGGGGTGCAACTAATGAAAAACTGTTTTTT
cdr3_aa: CASSQEGRGATNEKLFF

clone_size: few
d_call: NA
v_call: TRBV7-2
j_call: TRBJ1-1
cdr3_nt: TGTGCCAGCGCCCTACAGGGATTGAACACTGAAGCTTTCTTT
cdr3_aa: CASALQGLNTEAFF

clone_size: many
d_call: NA
v_call: TRBV5-1
j_call: TRBJ2-2
cdr3_nt: TGCGCCAGCAGCTTTGTACAAGCTACCGGGGAGCTGTTTTTT
cdr3_aa: CASSFVQATGELFF

clone_size: few
d_call: NA
v_call: TRBV4-1
j_call: TRBJ1-1
cdr3_nt: TGCGCCAGCAGCCAACTCGGTGCAAACACTGAAGCTTTCTTT
cdr3_aa: CASSQLGANTEAFF

clone_size: NA
d_call: NA
v_call: TRBV11-2
j_call: TRBJ2-7
cdr3_nt: TGTGCCAGCAGCTCCTCAAATAGACTGCCCTACGAGCAGTACTTC
cdr3_aa: CASSSSNRLPYEQYF

clone_size: many
d_call: TRBD1
v_call: TRBV12-3/TRBV12-4
j_call: TRBJ2-1
cdr3_nt: TGTGCCAGCAGCTCGACAGGGGGTTGGGTACGCAATGAGCAGTTCTTC
cdr3_aa: CASSSTGGWVRNEQFF

clone_size: many
d_call: NA
v_call: TRBV6-2/TRBV6-3
j_call: TRBJ1-5
cdr3_nt: TGTGCCAGCAGCTCAGGGGCAAGCCAGCCCCAGCATTTT
cdr3_aa: CASSSGASQPQHF

clone_size: NA
d_call: TRBD1
v_call: TRBV7-8
j_call: TRBJ1-6
cdr3_nt: TGTGCCAGCAGCTTAGGGGGACAGGGGTCACCCCTCCACTTT
cdr3_aa: CASSLGGQGSPLHF

clone_size: few
d_call: NA
v_call: TRBV5-5
j_call: TRBJ1-4
cdr3_nt: TGTGCCAGCAGCTGGACCGGACGGAACCAGGAAAAACTGTTTTTT
cdr3_aa: CASSWTGRNQEKLFF

clone_size: few
d_call: TRBD2
v_call: TRBV7-8
j_call: TRBJ2-2
cdr3_nt: TGTGCCAGCAGCTTGAGGGCCCTAGGACTAGCGGGGGCCCGGGCCGGGGAGCTGTTTTTT
cdr3_aa: CASSLRALGLAGARAGELFF

clone_size: NA
d_call: NA
v_call: TRBV12-3/TRBV12-4
j_call: TRBJ1-2
cdr3_nt: TGTGCCAGCAGGGCTGCCGGGACGGTATATGGCGGCTACACCTTC
cdr3_aa: CASRAAGTVYGGYTF

clone_size: many
d_call: NA
v_call: TRBV3-1
j_call: TRBJ2-5
cdr3_nt: TGTGCCAGCAGCCCCCCGTGGGGGGGCCCGGAGACCCAGTACTTC
cdr3_aa: CASSPPWGGPETQYF

clone_size: few
d_call: NA
v_call: TRBV7-9
j_call: TRBJ2-7
cdr3_nt: TGTGCCAGCAGCCCGGGTCGGGTGGCCGGCGAGCAGTACTTC
cdr3_aa: CASSPGRVAGEQYF

clone_size: NA
d_call: TRBD1
v_call: TRBV7-2
j_call: TRBJ2-2
cdr3_nt: TGTGCCAGCAGCTCGTCACAGGGGCCCGGGGAGCTGTTTTTT
cdr3_aa: CASSSSQGPGELFF

clone_size: NA
d_call: NA
v_call: TRBV5-1
j_call: TRBJ1-1
cdr3_nt: TGCGCCAGCAGCTCGTCGATACTGAACACTGAAGCTTTCTTT
cdr3_aa: CASSSSILNTEAFF

clone_size: NA
d_call: TRBD1
v_call: TRBV5-4
j_call: TRBJ2-3
cdr3_nt: TGTGCCTGGCGGACAGGGCTGACAGATACGCAGTATTTT
cdr3_aa: CAWRTGLTDTQYF

clone_size: NA
d_call: TRBD2
v_call: TRBV12-3/TRBV12-4
j_call: TRBJ2-2
cdr3_nt: TGTGCCAGCAGTTCATCTAGCGGGGCGAACACCGGGGAGCTGTTTTTT
cdr3_aa: CASSSSSGANTGELFF

clone_size: NA
d_call: NA
v_call: TRBV9
j_call: TRBJ1-3
cdr3_nt: TGTGCCAGCAGCGTAGTTCCAGGCTCTGGAAACACCATATATTTT
cdr3_aa: CASSVVPGSGNTIYF

clone_size: NA
d_call: NA
v_call: TRBV20-1
j_call: TRBJ2-5
cdr3_nt: TGCAGTGCTAGAACGATGTCAGAGACCCAGTACTTC
cdr3_aa: CSARTMSETQYF

clone_size: many
d_call: NA
v_call: TRBV25-1
j_call: TRBJ1-4
cdr3_nt: TGTGCCAGCAGTGAAGGACGGCTGCGGGCTAATGAAAAACTGTTTTTT
cdr3_aa: CASSEGRLRANEKLFF

clone_size: few
d_call: NA
v_call: TRBV4-1
j_call: TRBJ1-5
cdr3_nt: TGCGCCAGCAGCCTAACAATGGGGGCACAGCCCCAGCATTTT
cdr3_aa: CASSLTMGAQPQHF

clone_size: few
d_call: TRBD2
v_call: TRBV4-2
j_call: TRBJ2-3
cdr3_nt: TGTGCCAGCAGCCAAGACCGTTTTAGCGGGGGGGCCGAAGATACGCAGTATTTT
cdr3_aa: CASSQDRFSGGAEDTQYF

clone_size: once
d_call: TRBD1
v_call: TRBV6-5
j_call: TRBJ1-2
cdr3_nt: TGTGCCAGCACCCCCGCCTTGACAGGGGACTATGGCTACACCTTC
cdr3_aa: CASTPALTGDYGYTF

clone_size: NA
d_call: NA
v_call: TRBV5-1
j_call: TRBJ1-1
cdr3_nt: TGCGCCAGTTACAACAGGGAGAACACTGAAGCTTTCTTT
cdr3_aa: CASYNRENTEAFF